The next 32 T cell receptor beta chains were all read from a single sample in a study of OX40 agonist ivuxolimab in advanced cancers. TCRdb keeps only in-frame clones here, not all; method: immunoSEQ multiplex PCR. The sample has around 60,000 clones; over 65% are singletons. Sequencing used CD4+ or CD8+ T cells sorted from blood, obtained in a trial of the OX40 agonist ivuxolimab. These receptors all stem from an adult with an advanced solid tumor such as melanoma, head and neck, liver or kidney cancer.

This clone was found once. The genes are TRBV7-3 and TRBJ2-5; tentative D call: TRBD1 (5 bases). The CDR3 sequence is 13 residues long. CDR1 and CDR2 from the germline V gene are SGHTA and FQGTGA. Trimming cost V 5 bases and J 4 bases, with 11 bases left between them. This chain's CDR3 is CASSLGTGETQYF. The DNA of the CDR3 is TGTGCCAGCAGCCTAGGCACAGGAGAGACCCAGTACTTC. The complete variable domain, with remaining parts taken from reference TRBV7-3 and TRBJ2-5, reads GAGVSQTPSNKVTEKGKYVELRCDPISGHTALYWYRQSLGQGPEFLIYFQGTGAADDSGLPNDRFFAVRPEGSVSTLKIQRTERGDSAVYLCASSLGTGETQYFGPGTRLLVL.

The DNA of the CDR3 is TGTGCCAGCAGTGAAGCTTCCACAGGCAGGGGAAACACCATATATTTT. This gives the protein CASSEASTGRGNTIYF. The chain couples TRBV6-1 to TRBJ1-3, with D perhaps TRBD1 (5 bases). This CDR3 is 16 amino acids long. V lost 0 bases and J 4 bases, leaving 13 bases between the germline ends. CDR1 MNHNS and CDR2 SASEGT come from the germline V gene.

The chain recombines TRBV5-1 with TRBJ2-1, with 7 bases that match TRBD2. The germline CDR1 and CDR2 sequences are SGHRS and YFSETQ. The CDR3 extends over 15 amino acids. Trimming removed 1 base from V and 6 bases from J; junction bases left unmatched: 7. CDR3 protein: CASSLIAGEGNEQFF. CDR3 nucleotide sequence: TGCGCCAGCAGCTTGATCGCGGGAGAAGGCAATGAGCAGTTCTTC.

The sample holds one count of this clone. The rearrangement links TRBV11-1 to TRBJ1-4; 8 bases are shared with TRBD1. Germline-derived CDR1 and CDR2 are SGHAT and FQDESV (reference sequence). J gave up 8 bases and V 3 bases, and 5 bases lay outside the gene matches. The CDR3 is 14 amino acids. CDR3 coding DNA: TGTGCCAGCAGCTTCGGACAGGGCGGCGAAAAACTGTTTTTT. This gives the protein CASSFGQGGEKLFF.

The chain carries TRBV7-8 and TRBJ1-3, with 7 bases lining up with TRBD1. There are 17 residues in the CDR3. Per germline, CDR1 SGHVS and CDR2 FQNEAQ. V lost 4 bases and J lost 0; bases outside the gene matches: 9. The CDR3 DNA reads TGTGCCAGCAGCTCGGACAGGATACAAATCTCTGGAAACACCATATATTTT. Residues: CASSSDRIQISGNTIYF.

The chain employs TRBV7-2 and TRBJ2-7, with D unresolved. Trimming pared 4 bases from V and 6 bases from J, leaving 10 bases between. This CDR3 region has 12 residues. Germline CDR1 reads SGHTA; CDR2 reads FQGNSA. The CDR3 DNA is TGTGCCAGCAGCTCCCTCCCGGGCGAGCAGTACTTC. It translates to CASSSLPGEQYF.

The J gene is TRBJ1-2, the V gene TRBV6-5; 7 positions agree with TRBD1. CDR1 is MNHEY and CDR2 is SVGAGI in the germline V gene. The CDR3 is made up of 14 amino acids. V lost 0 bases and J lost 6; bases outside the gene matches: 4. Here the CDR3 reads CASSYSRGRDGYTF. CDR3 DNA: TGTGCCAGCAGTTACTCGAGGGGGCGCGATGGCTACACCTTC.

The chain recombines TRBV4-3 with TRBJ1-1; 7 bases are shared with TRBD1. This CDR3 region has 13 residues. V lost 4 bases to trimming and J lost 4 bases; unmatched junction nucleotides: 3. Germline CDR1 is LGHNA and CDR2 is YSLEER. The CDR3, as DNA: TGCGCCAGCAGCCGGGCAGGGGGCACTGAAGCTTTCTTT. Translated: CASSRAGGTEAFF.

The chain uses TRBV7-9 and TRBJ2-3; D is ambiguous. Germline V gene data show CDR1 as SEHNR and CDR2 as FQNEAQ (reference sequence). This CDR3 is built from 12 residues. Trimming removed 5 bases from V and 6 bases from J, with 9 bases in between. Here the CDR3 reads CASSASRDTQYF. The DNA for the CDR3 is TGTGCCAGCAGCGCATCGAGGGATACGCAGTATTTT.

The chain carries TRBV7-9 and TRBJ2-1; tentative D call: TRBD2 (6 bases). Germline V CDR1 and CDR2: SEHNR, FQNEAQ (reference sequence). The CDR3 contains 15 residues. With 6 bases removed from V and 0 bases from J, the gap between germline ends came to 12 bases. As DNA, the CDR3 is TGTGCCAGCAGACCTAGCGCCTCCTCCTACAATGAGCAGTTCTTC. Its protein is CASRPSASSYNEQFF.

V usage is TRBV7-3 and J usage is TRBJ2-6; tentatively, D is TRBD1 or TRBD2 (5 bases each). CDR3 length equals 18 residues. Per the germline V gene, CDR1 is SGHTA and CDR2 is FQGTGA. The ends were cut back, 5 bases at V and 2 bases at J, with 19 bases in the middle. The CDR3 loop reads CASSPSTGRGAGANVLTF. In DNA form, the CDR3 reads TGTGCCAGCAGCCCATCGACGGGGCGAGGGGCTGGGGCCAACGTCCTGACTTTC.

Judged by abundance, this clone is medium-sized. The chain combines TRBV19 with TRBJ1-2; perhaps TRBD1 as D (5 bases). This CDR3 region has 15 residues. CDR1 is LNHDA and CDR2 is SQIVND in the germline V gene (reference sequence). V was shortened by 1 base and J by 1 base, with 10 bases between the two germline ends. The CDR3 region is CASSIVTQDNYGYTF. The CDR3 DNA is TGTGCCAGTAGTATAGTCACACAGGATAACTATGGCTACACCTTC.

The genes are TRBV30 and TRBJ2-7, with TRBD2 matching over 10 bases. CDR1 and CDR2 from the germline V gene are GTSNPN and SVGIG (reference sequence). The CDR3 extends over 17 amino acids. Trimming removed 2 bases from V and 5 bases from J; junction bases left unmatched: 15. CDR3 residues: CAWSRPDLAGVNHEQYF. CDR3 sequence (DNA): TGTGCCTGGAGTCGACCTGACCTAGCGGGAGTCAACCACGAGCAGTACTTC. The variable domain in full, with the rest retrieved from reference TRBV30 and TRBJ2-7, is SQTIHQWPATLVQPVGSPLSLECTVEGTSNPNLYWYRQAAGRGLQLLFYSVGIGQISSEVPQNLSASRPQDRQFILSSKKLLLSDSGFYLCAWSRPDLAGVNHEQYFGPGTRLTVT.

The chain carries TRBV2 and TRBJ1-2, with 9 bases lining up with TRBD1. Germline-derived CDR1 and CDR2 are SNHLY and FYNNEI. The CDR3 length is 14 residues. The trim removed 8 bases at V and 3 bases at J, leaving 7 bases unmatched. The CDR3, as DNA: TGTGCCAGCGGGACAGGGCTCCTGGACTATGGCTACACCTTC. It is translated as CASGTGLLDYGYTF. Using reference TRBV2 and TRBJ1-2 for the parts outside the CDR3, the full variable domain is EPEVTQTPSHQVTQMGQEVILRCVPISNHLYFYWYRQILGQKVEFLVSFYNNEISEKSEIFDDQFSVERPDGSNFTLKIRSTKLEDSAMYFCASGTGLLDYGYTFGSGTRLTVV.

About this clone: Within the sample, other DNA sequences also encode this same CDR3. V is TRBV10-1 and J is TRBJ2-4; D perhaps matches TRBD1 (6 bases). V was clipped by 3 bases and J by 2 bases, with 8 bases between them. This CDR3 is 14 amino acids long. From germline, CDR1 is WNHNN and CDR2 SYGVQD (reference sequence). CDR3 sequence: CASSEGGSKNIQYF. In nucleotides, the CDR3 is TGCGCCAGCAGTGAAGGGGGTTCCAAAAACATTCAGTACTTC.

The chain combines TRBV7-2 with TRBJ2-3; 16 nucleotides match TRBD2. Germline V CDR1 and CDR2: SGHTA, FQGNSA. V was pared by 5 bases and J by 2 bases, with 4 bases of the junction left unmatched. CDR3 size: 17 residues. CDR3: CASSLGTSGGATDTQYF. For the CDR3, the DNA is TGTGCCAGCAGCCTCGGGACTAGCGGGGGGGCCACAGATACGCAGTATTTT.

CDR3 protein: CASKQGTNTEAFF. CDR3 DNA: TGTGCCAGCAAACAGGGGACGAACACTGAAGCTTTCTTT. The chain links TRBV16 to TRBJ1-1; 7 bases match TRBD1. Germline trimming cut 7 bases from V and 1 base from J; bases unmatched to any gene: 3. There are 13 residues in the CDR3. Germline V gives CDR1 KGHSY, CDR2 FQNENV.

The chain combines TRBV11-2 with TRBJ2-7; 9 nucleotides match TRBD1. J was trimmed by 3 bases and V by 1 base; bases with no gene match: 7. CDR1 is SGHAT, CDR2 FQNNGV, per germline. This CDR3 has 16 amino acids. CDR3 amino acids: CASSLAQTGQGYEQYF. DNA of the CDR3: TGTGCCAGCAGCTTAGCCCAGACGGGACAGGGCTACGAGCAGTACTTC.

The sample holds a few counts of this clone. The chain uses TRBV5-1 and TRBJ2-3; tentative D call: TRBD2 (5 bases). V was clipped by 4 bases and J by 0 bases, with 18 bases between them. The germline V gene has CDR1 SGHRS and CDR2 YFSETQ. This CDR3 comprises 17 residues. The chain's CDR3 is CASSPTPGGSSTDTQYF. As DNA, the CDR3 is TGCGCCAGCAGCCCGACTCCAGGCGGGTCTAGCACAGATACGCAGTATTTT.

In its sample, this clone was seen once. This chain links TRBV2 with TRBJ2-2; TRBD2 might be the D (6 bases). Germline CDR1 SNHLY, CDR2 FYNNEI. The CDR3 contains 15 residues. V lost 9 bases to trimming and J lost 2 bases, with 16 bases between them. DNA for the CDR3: TGTGCCAGTCGCCCGGGACTGAGAAACACCGGGGAGCTGTTTTTT. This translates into CASRPGLRNTGELFF.

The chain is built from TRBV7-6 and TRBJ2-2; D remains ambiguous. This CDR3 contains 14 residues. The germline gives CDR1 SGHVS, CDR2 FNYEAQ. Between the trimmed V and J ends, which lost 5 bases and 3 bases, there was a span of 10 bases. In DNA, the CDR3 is TGTGCCAGCAGCATTAGTGGCCACACCGGGGAGCTGTTTTTT. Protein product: CASSISGHTGELFF.

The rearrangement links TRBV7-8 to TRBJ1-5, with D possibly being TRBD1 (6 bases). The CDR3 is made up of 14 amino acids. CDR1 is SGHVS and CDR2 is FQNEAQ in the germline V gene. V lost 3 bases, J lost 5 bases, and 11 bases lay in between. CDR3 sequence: CASSLGDTYQPQHF. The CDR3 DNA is TGTGCCAGCAGCTTGGGGGACACCTATCAGCCCCAGCATTTT.

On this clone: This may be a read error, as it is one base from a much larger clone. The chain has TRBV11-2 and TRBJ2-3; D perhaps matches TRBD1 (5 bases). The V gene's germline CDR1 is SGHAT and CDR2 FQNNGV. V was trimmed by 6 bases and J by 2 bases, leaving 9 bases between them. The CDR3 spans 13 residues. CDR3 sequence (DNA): TGTGCCAGCAGTTCGGACATCACAGATACGCAGTATTTT. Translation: CASSSDITDTQYF.

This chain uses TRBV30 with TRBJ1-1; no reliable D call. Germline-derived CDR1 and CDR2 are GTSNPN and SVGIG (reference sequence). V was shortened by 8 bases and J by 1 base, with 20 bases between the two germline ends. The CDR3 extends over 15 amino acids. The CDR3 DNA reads TGTGCCCAGACCCAGCCTGGACGGGGGAACACTGAAGCTTTCTTT. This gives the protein CAQTQPGRGNTEAFF.

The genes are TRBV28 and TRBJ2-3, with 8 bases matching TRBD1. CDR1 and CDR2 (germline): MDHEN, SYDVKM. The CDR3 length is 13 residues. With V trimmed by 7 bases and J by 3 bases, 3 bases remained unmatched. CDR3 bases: TGTGCCAGCACGGGACAGGAGACAGATACGCAGTATTTT. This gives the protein CASTGQETDTQYF.

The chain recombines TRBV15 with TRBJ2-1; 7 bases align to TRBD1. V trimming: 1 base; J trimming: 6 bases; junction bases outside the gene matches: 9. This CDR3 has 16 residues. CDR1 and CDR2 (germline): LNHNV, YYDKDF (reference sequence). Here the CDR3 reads CATSRGGQAISNEQFF. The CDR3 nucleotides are TGTGCCACCAGCAGAGGAGGACAGGCAATCTCCAATGAGCAGTTCTTC.

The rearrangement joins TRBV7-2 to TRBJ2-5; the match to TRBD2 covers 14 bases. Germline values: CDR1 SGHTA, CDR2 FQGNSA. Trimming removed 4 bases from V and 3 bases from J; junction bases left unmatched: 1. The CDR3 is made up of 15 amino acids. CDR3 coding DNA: TGTGCCAGCAGCTCGGGACTAGCGGGGGAAGAGACCCAGTACTTC. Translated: CASSSGLAGEETQYF.

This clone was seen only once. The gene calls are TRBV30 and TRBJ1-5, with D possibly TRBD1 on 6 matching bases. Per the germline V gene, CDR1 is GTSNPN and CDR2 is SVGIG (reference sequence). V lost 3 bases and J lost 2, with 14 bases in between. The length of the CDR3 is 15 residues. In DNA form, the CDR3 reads TGTGCCTGGAGCCCCCCCAGGGGTGGCAATCAGCCCCAGCATTTT. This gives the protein CAWSPPRGGNQPQHF.

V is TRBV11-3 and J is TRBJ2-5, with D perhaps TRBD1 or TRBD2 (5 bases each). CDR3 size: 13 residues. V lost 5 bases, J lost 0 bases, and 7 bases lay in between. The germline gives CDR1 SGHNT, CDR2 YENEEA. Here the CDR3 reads CASSMGHQETQYF. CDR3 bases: TGTGCCAGCAGCATGGGACACCAAGAGACCCAGTACTTC.

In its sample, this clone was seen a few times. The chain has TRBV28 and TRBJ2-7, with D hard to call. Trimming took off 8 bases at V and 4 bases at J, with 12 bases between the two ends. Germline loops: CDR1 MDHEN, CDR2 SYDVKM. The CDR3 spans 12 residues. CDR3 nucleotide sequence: TGTGCCAGCCTCTCAAAAGCTTACGAGCAGTACTTC. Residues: CASLSKAYEQYF.

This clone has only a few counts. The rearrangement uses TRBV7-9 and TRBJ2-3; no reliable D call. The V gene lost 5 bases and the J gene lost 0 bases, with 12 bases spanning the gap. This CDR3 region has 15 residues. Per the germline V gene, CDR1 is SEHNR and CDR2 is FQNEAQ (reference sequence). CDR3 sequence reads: CASSLLQHSTDTQYF. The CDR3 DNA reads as TGTGCCAGCAGCCTCCTCCAGCACAGCACAGATACGCAGTATTTT.

CDR3 loop: CASSFTGYGTEAFF. CDR3 DNA sequence: TGTGCCAGCAGCTTCACGGGTTATGGCACTGAAGCTTTCTTT. The chain combines TRBV5-6 with TRBJ1-1, with D hard to call. The V and J ends lost 2 bases and 4 bases respectively, with 12 bases between them. The CDR3 has 14 amino acids. CDR1 is SGHDT and CDR2 is YYEEEE in the germline V gene.